This entry is about one TCR beta chain. The data derive from a study of T cell responses to AZD1222 COVID-19 vaccine. Only in-frame clones appear in the TCRdb table, and some are missing; sequencing was by immunoSEQ multiplex PCR. The sample yields some 170,000 clones, 90% to 95% seen once. In germline, CDR1 is SEHNR, CDR2 FQNEAQ (reference sequence). The CDR3 is made up of 14 amino acids. V lost 4 bases and J lost 0, with 9 bases in between. V is TRBV7-9 and J is TRBJ1-2; possibly TRBD1 for D (5 bases). The starting material was peripheral blood, obtained 28 days after the second dose of the MenACWY control vaccine. The TCR was taken from an adult who received the MenACWY meningococcal vaccine as a control. The CDR3 sequence is CASSSGLANYGYTF. DNA of the CDR3: TGTGCCAGCAGCTCAGGGTTAGCTAACTATGGCTACACCTTC.